The table lists the clone carrying this TCR beta chain with a count of one. The data were obtained in a study of cytomegalovirus exposure and HLA in healthy donors. Study-wide background: Among around 170 million T cells, an earlier analysis found 117 million unique TCR beta sequences.

Germline V gene data show CDR1 as SEHNR and CDR2 as FQNEAQ (reference sequence). The ends lost 5 bases at V and 3 bases at J; junction bases unmatched: 6. The CDR3 is 14 residues long. PCR used 60 Vbeta primers and 13 Jbeta primers. Profiling relied on immunoSEQ multiplex PCR, and the TCRdb table lists in-frame clones only, not all of them. The sample holds about 180,000 clones; around 81% are singletons and the top ten take roughly 4.9%. What was sequenced was PBMCs. The receptor was isolated from a woman aged 18-30 years in good health and CMV-seropositive. The V call is TRBV7-9, the J call TRBJ1-2, with 7 positions matching TRBD1. The DNA of the CDR3 is TGTGCCAGCAGCGGCCGTGGGACAGACTATGGCTACACCTTC. Protein product: CASSGRGTDYGYTF.